This T cell receptor (beta chain) stems from a study of T cell responses to AZD1222 COVID-19 vaccine. The J segment lost 3 bases and the V segment lost 5 bases, leaving 6 bases of the junction unmatched. This CDR3 contains 16 residues. Germline CDR1 SGHVS, CDR2 FQNEAQ. As concerns this clone: The antigen remains unidentified.

Assay: immunoSEQ multiplex PCR; the TCRdb copy retains only in-frame clones and omits some. The sample includes approximately 140,000 clones, roughly 90% of them seen just once. Whole-study findings and limits: Nearly half of the spike-specific TCRs reportedly recognize variant regions that carry no mutations.

The V gene is TRBV7-8, the J gene TRBJ2-2, with 10 bases aligning to TRBD2. This clonotype was sampled from an adult in good health. The specimen was peripheral blood, collected on day 0 of AZD1222 vaccination. CDR3 in amino acids: CASSPRLAGHTGELFF. The CDR3, as DNA: TGTGCCAGCAGCCCCAGACTAGCGGGTCACACCGGGGAGCTGTTTTTT.